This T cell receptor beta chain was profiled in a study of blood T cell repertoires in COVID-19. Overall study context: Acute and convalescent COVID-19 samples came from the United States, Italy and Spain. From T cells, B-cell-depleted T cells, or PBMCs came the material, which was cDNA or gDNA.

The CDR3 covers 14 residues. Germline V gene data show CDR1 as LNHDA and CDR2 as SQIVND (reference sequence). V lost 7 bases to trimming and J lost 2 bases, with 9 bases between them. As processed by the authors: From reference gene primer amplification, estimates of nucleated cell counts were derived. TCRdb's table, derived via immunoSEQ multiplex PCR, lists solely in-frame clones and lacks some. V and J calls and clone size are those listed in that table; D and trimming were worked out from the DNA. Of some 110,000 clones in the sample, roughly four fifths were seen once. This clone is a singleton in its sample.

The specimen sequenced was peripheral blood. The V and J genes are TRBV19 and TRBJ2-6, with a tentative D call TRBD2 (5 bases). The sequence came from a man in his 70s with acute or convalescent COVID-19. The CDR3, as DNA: TGTGCCAGTACGGCGAGGGCTGGGGCCAACGTCCTGACTTTC. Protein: CASTARAGANVLTF.